Each of the 25 T cell receptor beta chains below was sequenced from the same sample in a study of neurological immune-mediated disorders. TCRdb independently ran MiXCR on the 5' RACE reads; one entry per CDR3 protein. The sample includes more than 50,000 distinct CDR3 sequences, 7% to 10% of them seen just once. Noted time point: longitudinal time-point 3. The source material was PBMCs. These TCRs come from a woman between 35 and 50 years old in good health.

At least ten counts were recorded for this clonotype. The V and J genes are TRBV25-1 and TRBJ1-2, with D possibly matching TRBD1 (5 bases). Germline V lookup: CDR1 MGHDK, CDR2 SYGVNS. This CDR3 is built from 15 residues. Trimming pared 3 bases from V and 6 bases from J, leaving 17 bases between. In DNA, the CDR3 is TGTGCCAGCAGTGATCGGGGCAGGGCGAGCGATGGCTACACCTTC. Its translation is CASSDRGRASDGYTF.

In its sample, this clonotype was seen many times. V usage is TRBV7-2 and J usage is TRBJ2-7, with TRBD1 as a possible D gene (5 bases). Germline CDR1 and CDR2: SGHTA and FQGNSA. Trimming stripped 1 base from V and 3 bases from J, with 13 bases between. CDR3 length equals 15 residues. The CDR3 DNA is TGTGCCAGCAGCTTAGGGACACCGTCGGTCTACGAGCAGTACTTC. Protein product: CASSLGTPSVYEQYF.

This clonotype has ten or more counts. The chain recombines TRBV6-5 with TRBJ1-2, with TRBD1 identical over 10 bases. The junction had 5 bases not matched to a gene; V was cut back by 4 bases and J by 6 bases. Germline V gene lookup returns CDR1 MNHEY and CDR2 SVGAGI. CDR3 length: 14 amino acids. The CDR3 reads CASSSTGGVNGYTF. In DNA, the CDR3 is TGTGCCAGCAGTTCGACAGGGGGCGTAAATGGCTACACCTTC.

Many counts were recorded for this clonotype. V gene TRBV18 combines with J gene TRBJ1-3, with D unresolved. Per the germline V gene, CDR1 is KGHSH and CDR2 is LQKENI. The CDR3 is 16 residues long. V was trimmed by 3 bases and J by 0 bases, leaving 12 bases between them. CDR3 sequence: CASSPSRGVSGNTIYF. The CDR3 DNA sequence: TGTGCCAGCTCACCCTCACGGGGTGTCTCTGGAAACACCATATATTTT.

This clonotype has at least ten counts. The V and J genes are TRBV2 and TRBJ2-7, with a weak D call TRBD1 (6 bases). Trimming shortened V by 8 bases and J by 5 bases, and 10 bases separated the two germline ends. This CDR3 comprises 11 residues. The germline V gene encodes CDR1 SNHLY and CDR2 FYNNEI. Written as DNA, the CDR3 is TGTGCCAGCGGACAGTCCCACGAGCAGTACTTC. Translating it yields CASGQSHEQYF.

This clonotype was recorded many times. The V call is TRBV13, the J call TRBJ2-1; TRBD2 agrees at 8 bases. CDR1 is PRHDT and CDR2 is FYEKMQ in the germline V gene (reference sequence). V was pared by 2 bases and J by 3 bases, with 3 bases of the junction left unmatched. The CDR3 contains 15 residues. Here the CDR3 reads CASSLSGGGYNEQFF. Here the CDR3 DNA reads TGTGCCAGCAGCTTAAGCGGGGGAGGCTACAATGAGCAGTTCTTC.

This clonotype came up many times. The rearrangement uses TRBV7-2 and TRBJ2-3; TRBD1 might be the D (5 bases). The V gene lost 5 bases and the J gene lost 5 bases, with 14 bases spanning the gap. Looked up from germline, CDR1 is SGHTA and CDR2 is FQGNSA. CDR3 size: 14 residues. CDR3 in amino acids: CASSRQHRIDTQYF. The CDR3, as DNA: TGTGCCAGCAGCCGACAACACAGGATAGATACGCAGTATTTT.

Details on this clonotype: Since a much larger clone is just one base distant, this may be a read error. The rearrangement uses TRBV12-3 or TRBV12-4 and TRBJ1-4; tentative D call: TRBD1 (5 bases). The CDR3 extends over 14 amino acids. V gave up 7 bases and J gave up 3 bases, with 12 bases separating them. CDR3 protein: CASNAGQSNEKLFF. For the CDR3, the DNA is TGTGCCAGCAATGCGGGGCAGTCTAATGAAAAACTGTTTTTT.

There are many counts of this clonotype. A junction end diverges from the germline sequence, so it may reflect a read error. The V gene is TRBV20-1, the J gene TRBJ2-7, with D possibly matching TRBD2 (6 bases). Germline loops: CDR1 DFQATT, CDR2 SNEGSKA (reference sequence). The length of the CDR3 is 18 residues. CDR3 loop: CSARGGRGLTSKGYEQYF. CDR3 DNA: TGCAGTGCAAGAGGAGGGCGCGGCCTAACCTCGAAGGGCTACGAGCAGTACTTC.

In regard to this clonotype: A read error is possible here, since a much larger clone lies one base away. The rearrangement uses TRBV29-1 and TRBJ1-2; D is perhaps TRBD1 (6 bases). The CDR3 contains 12 residues. CDR1 is SQVTM, CDR2 ANQGSEA, per germline. Trimming pared 3 bases from V and 12 bases from J, leaving 17 bases between. The CDR3 DNA reads as TGCAGCGTTGACCAGGGGAGACGAGGCCACACCTTC. Protein product: CSVDQGRRGHTF.

The J gene is TRBJ2-1, the V gene TRBV6-5; 12 bases align to TRBD2. V trimming: 2 bases; J trimming: 9 bases; junction bases outside the gene matches: 8. The CDR3 runs 16 residues. CDR1 is MNHEY and CDR2 is SVGAGI in the germline V gene. The CDR3 DNA follows: TGTGCCAGCAGTTACCCGACTAGCGGGAGAAAGGGTGAGCAGTTCTTC. This gives the protein CASSYPTSGRKGEQFF.

This clonotype was detected ten times or more. This chain joins TRBV2 and TRBJ1-1; no clear D gene. Germline CDR1 and CDR2: SNHLY and FYNNEI. The CDR3 loop spans 14 amino acids. The V end lost 2 bases, the J end lost 4 bases, and 11 bases lay between the germline ends. The CDR3 region is CASSESPRGTEAFF. The CDR3 nucleotides are TGTGCCAGCAGTGAAAGCCCGCGAGGCACTGAAGCTTTCTTT. The complete variable domain, with remaining parts taken from reference TRBV2 and TRBJ1-1, reads EPEVTQTPSHQVTQMGQEVILRCVPISNHLYFYWYRQILGQKVEFLVSFYNNEISEKSEIFDDQFSVERPDGSNFTLKIRSTKLEDSAMYFCASSESPRGTEAFFGQGTRLTVV.

This clonotype was found many times. Written as DNA, the CDR3 is TGTGCCAGCAGCCAAGGGACTCAATCTGGAAACACCATATATTTT. Translation: CASSQGTQSGNTIYF. J is TRBJ1-3 and V is TRBV4-2; D is uncertain. The germline V gene encodes CDR1 LGHNA and CDR2 YNFKEQ. Deletions cut 1 base from V and 1 base from J, with 8 bases between. The CDR3 spans 15 residues.

This clonotype was detected many times. The chain employs TRBV7-2 and TRBJ2-7, with 8 bases aligning to TRBD2. The CDR3 sequence is 14 residues long. Trimming cost V 5 bases and J 6 bases; bases outside gene matches: 9. Germline CDR1 and CDR2: SGHTA and FQGNSA. DNA for the CDR3: TGTGCCAGCAGCCACGGGACTAGAGTCATCGAGCAGTACTTC. Translation gives CASSHGTRVIEQYF.

This clonotype has a handful of counts. The chain is built from TRBV25-1 and TRBJ1-2; perhaps TRBD1 as D (6 bases). The germline V gene has CDR1 MGHDK and CDR2 SYGVNS. Trimming left V 11 bases short and J 0 bases short, with 13 bases between. The CDR3 sequence is 13 residues long. The CDR3 nucleotides read TGTGCCTCTCGGACAGAGACTAACTATGGCTACACCTTC. Its protein product is CASRTETNYGYTF.

This clonotype was seen at least ten times. The gene calls are TRBV12-3 or TRBV12-4 and TRBJ1-5, with 9 bases lining up with TRBD1. V trimming: 3 bases; J trimming: 4 bases; junction bases outside the gene matches: 4. This CDR3 is built from 15 residues. CDR3 sequence reads: CASSLGQGGNQPQHF. DNA of the CDR3: TGTGCCAGCAGTTTGGGACAGGGCGGGAATCAGCCCCAGCATTTT.

This clonotype came up many times. The chain employs TRBV7-8 and TRBJ2-3, with TRBD2 matching over 10 bases. The V gene end was trimmed by 7 bases and the J gene end by 3 bases; junction bases not matched to a gene: 13. The CDR3 has 17 amino acids. The V gene's germline CDR1 is SGHVS and CDR2 FQNEAQ. Here the CDR3 reads CASIGLAVDRGTDTQYF. The CDR3 DNA sequence: TGTGCCAGCATCGGACTAGCGGTAGACCGAGGGACAGATACGCAGTATTTT.

Ten or more counts support this clonotype. The chain is built from TRBV6-1 and TRBJ2-3; 8 bases map to TRBD1. The junction had 14 bases not matched to a gene; V was cut back by 3 bases and J by 6 bases. The germline V gene has CDR1 MNHNS and CDR2 SASEGT. The CDR3 consists of 17 residues. This CDR3 is CASSEFFQGAGVDTQYF. In DNA form, the CDR3 reads TGTGCCAGCAGTGAGTTCTTTCAGGGGGCTGGTGTGGATACGCAGTATTTT.

This clonotype appeared many times. The gene calls are TRBV5-1 and TRBJ2-7; 10 bases map to TRBD1. The CDR3 is made up of 15 amino acids. V lost 0 bases to trimming and J lost 3 bases; unmatched junction nucleotides: 3. CDR1 and CDR2 (germline): SGHRS, YFSETQ. CDR3 amino acids: CASSLVGQGNYEQYF. The DNA for the CDR3 is TGCGCCAGCAGCTTGGTGGGACAGGGGAACTACGAGCAGTACTTC.

This clonotype showed up many times. V usage is TRBV7-2 and J usage is TRBJ2-7; TRBD1 aligns across 7 bases. In germline, CDR1 is SGHTA, CDR2 FQGNSA. J lost 4 bases, V lost 1 base, and 7 bases had no gene match. The CDR3 extends over 15 amino acids. The CDR3 nucleotides read TGTGCCAGCAGCTTAGGAGAAAGGGGGCGGTACGAGCAGTACTTC. Translated, it gives CASSLGERGRYEQYF. The full variable domain, with the rest looked up from reference TRBV7-2 and TRBJ2-7, is GAGVSQSPSNKVTEKGKDVELRCDPISGHTALYWYRQSLGQGLEFLIYFQGNSAPDKSGLPSDRFSAERTGGSVSTLTIQRTQQEDSAVYLCASSLGERGRYEQYFGPGTRLTVT.

There are many counts of this clonotype. The rearrangement joins TRBV20-1 to TRBJ1-2; D remains ambiguous. Germline-derived CDR1 and CDR2 are DFQATT and SNEGSKA (reference sequence). This CDR3 spans 15 amino acids. V was pared by 4 bases and J by 2 bases, with 17 bases between. The DNA of the CDR3 is TGCAGTGCTACCCCCCCCTCGGTAACAAACTATGGCTACACCTTC. It yields the protein CSATPPSVTNYGYTF.

This clonotype was observed many times. The J gene is TRBJ2-2, the V gene TRBV7-2; weak D call: TRBD2 (7 bases). V shed 4 bases and J shed 7 bases, with 13 bases lying between them. The germline CDR1 and CDR2 sequences are SGHTA and FQGNSA. This CDR3 is built from 14 residues. CDR3 in DNA: TGTGCCAGCAGCTCCCGGGGGGCGAACGGGGAGCTGTTTTTT. Protein: CASSSRGANGELFF.

This clonotype was seen ten or more times. The chain couples TRBV5-1 to TRBJ2-5, with D tentatively TRBD2 (6 bases). The germline CDR1 and CDR2 sequences are SGHRS and YFSETQ. The CDR3 runs 15 residues. Trimming shortened V by 4 bases and J by 5 bases, and 18 bases separated the two germline ends. The CDR3 is CASSLSPSRGETQYF. In DNA form, the CDR3 reads TGCGCCAGCAGCCTGAGCCCATCCCGGGGGGAGACCCAGTACTTC.

This clonotype was seen repeatedly, ten times or more. The chain recombines TRBV7-2 with TRBJ2-3, with 9 bases fitting TRBD1. Trimming cost V 4 bases and J 5 bases; bases outside gene matches: 7. The CDR3 contains 15 residues. Looked up from germline, CDR1 is SGHTA and CDR2 is FQGNSA. CDR3 protein: CASSYRDRVVDTQYF. The DNA of the CDR3 is TGTGCCAGCAGCTATCGGGACAGGGTCGTAGATACGCAGTATTTT.

This clonotype has a count of ten or more. The chain employs TRBV7-2 and TRBJ2-3; 7 bases line up with TRBD1. The CDR3 sequence is 13 residues long. Germline V gene data show CDR1 as SGHTA and CDR2 as FQGNSA. Trimming at V came to 6 bases and at J to 1 base, leaving 1 base not matched to a gene. CDR3 DNA: TGTGCCAGCAGTGGACAGGGCACAGATACGCAGTATTTT. Protein: CASSGQGTDTQYF.